The 14 T cell receptor beta chains below all came from one sample that was sequenced in a study of PD-1 blockade in classical Hodgkin lymphoma. Generated by immunoSEQ multiplex PCR, the TCRdb table keeps only in-frame clones and is missing some. The sample has 57,000 or so clones; around 88% are singletons. Each patient's relapse followed autologous stem cell transplantation, and brentuximab vedotin exposure varied. The starting material was peripheral blood mononuclear cells (PBMCs), obtained at baseline. The receptors shown here come from a human donor with classical Hodgkin lymphoma.

The chain carries TRBV18 and TRBJ2-1; 11 nucleotides match TRBD2. Germline CDR1 reads KGHSH; CDR2 reads LQKENI. The junction had 10 bases not matched to a gene; V was cut back by 3 bases and J by 3 bases. This CDR3 region has 18 residues. This CDR3 reads CASSPGHPSGGFYNEQFF. The CDR3 bases are TGTGCCAGCTCACCGGGTCACCCTAGCGGGGGGTTCTACAATGAGCAGTTCTTC.

CDR3 residues: CASSLKLAGGADTQYF. The CDR3 region has the DNA TGTGCCAGTAGTTTGAAACTAGCGGGGGGAGCAGATACGCAGTATTTT. The chain couples TRBV19 to TRBJ2-3; 12 positions match TRBD2. Germline loops: CDR1 LNHDA, CDR2 SQIVND (reference sequence). The CDR3 length is 16 residues. J gave up 4 bases and V 5 bases, and 7 bases lay outside the gene matches.

The chain is built from TRBV4-3 and TRBJ1-1, with no clear D. The CDR3 is made up of 16 amino acids. CDR1 is LGHNA, CDR2 YSLEER, per germline. V was shortened by 1 base and J by 3 bases, with 15 bases between the two germline ends. In nucleotides, the CDR3 is TGCGCCAGCAGCCAAGTGCCCCCGTTGGGTTACACTGAAGCTTTCTTT. It yields the protein CASSQVPPLGYTEAFF.

The chain has TRBV28 and TRBJ2-7; D call uncertain. The CDR3 extends over 13 amino acids. Germline lookup yields CDR1 MDHEN and CDR2 SYDVKM. Trimming left V 6 bases short and J 0 bases short, with 9 bases between. CDR3 region: CASRVASSYEQYF. CDR3 nucleotides: TGTGCCAGCAGGGTGGCGAGCTCCTACGAGCAGTACTTC.

The chain uses TRBV7-8 and TRBJ2-7, with 9 bases aligning to TRBD1. This CDR3 spans 15 amino acids. The germline CDR1 and CDR2 sequences are SGHVS and FQNEAQ. V gave up 7 bases and J gave up 3 bases; unmatched junction bases: 10. CDR3 sequence: CASTLPPGQGYEQYF. For the CDR3, the DNA is TGTGCCAGCACCCTCCCCCCGGGACAGGGCTACGAGCAGTACTTC.

This clone was picked up one time. CDR3 protein: CAWATSVSYEQYF. CDR3 nucleotide sequence: TGTGCCTGGGCGACTAGCGTGTCCTACGAGCAGTACTTC. The chain couples TRBV30 to TRBJ2-7, with TRBD2 matching over 8 bases. The J segment lost 1 base and the V segment lost 5 bases, leaving 4 bases of the junction unmatched. The CDR3 is 13 amino acids. Germline CDR1 is GTSNPN and CDR2 is SVGIG (reference sequence).

This clone was picked up a small number of times. CDR3 in amino acids: CASSGGTSGPNEQFF. The CDR3 nucleotides read TGTGCCAGCAGCGGCGGGACTAGCGGGCCCAATGAGCAGTTCTTC. The rearrangement joins TRBV6-4 to TRBJ2-1; 12 nucleotides match TRBD2. This CDR3 comprises 15 residues. Trimming at V came to 6 bases and at J to 6 bases, leaving 6 bases not matched to a gene. Per germline, CDR1 MRHNA and CDR2 SNTAGT.

The genes are TRBV10-3 and TRBJ2-6, with 7 positions matching TRBD1. Germline V gene data show CDR1 as ENHRY and CDR2 as SYGVKD. CDR3 size: 17 residues. The V gene end was trimmed by 10 bases and the J gene end by 0 bases; junction bases not matched to a gene: 12. DNA of the CDR3: TGTGCCAACTGCCCTGGACAGGTTTACTCTGGGGCCAACGTCCTGACTTTC. It encodes CANCPGQVYSGANVLTF.

The chain carries TRBV7-2 and TRBJ2-3; unclear D gene. In germline, CDR1 is SGHTA, CDR2 FQGNSA. The CDR3 spans 15 residues. V was trimmed by 1 base and J by 2 bases, leaving 10 bases between them. The DNA of the CDR3 is TGTGCCAGCAGCTTAGGCCCTCGAAACACAGATACGCAGTATTTT. It yields the protein CASSLGPRNTDTQYF.

This clone came up once. The V gene is TRBV2, the J gene TRBJ1-3; unclear D gene. Germline values: CDR1 SNHLY, CDR2 FYNNEI. The length of the CDR3 is 13 residues. The ends were cut back, 7 bases at V and 0 bases at J, with 7 bases in the middle. This CDR3 is CASTGYSGNTIYF. The CDR3 DNA follows: TGTGCCAGCACGGGCTACTCTGGAAACACCATATATTTT. Together with reference TRBV2 and TRBJ1-3, the CDR3 gives the full variable domain: EPEVTQTPSHQVTQMGQEVILRCVPISNHLYFYWYRQILGQKVEFLVSFYNNEISEKSEIFDDQFSVERPDGSNFTLKIRSTKLEDSAMYFCASTGYSGNTIYFGEGSWLTVV.

The V gene is TRBV10-3, the J gene TRBJ2-7, with TRBD1 matching 10 bases. Trimming took 8 bases from V and 5 from J; bases not matched to a gene: 9. This CDR3 region has 14 residues. The germline gives CDR1 ENHRY, CDR2 SYGVKD. DNA of the CDR3: TGTGCCATCGGGCGGGGACAGGGGAGCCACGAGCAGTACTTC. Residues: CAIGRGQGSHEQYF.

This chain connects TRBV7-9 to TRBJ1-2; D remains ambiguous. Germline V gene data show CDR1 as SEHNR and CDR2 as FQNEAQ (reference sequence). The CDR3 has 16 residues. The V and J ends lost 5 bases and 1 base respectively, with 17 bases between them. The CDR3 DNA is TGTGCCAGCAGCCGAACCCCGGGGATTAATAACTATGGCTACACCTTC. Protein: CASSRTPGINNYGYTF. The whole variable domain, filled in from reference TRBV7-9 and TRBJ1-2, reads DTGVSQNPRHKITKRGQNVTFRCDPISEHNRLYWYRQTLGQGPEFLTYFQNEAQLEKSRLLSDRFSAERPKGSFSTLEIQRTEQGDSAMYLCASSRTPGINNYGYTFGSGTRLTVV.

CDR3 bases: TGTGCCAGCAGCTCTTTCGGGACAATGAACACCGGGGAGCTGTTTTTT. Its protein is CASSSFGTMNTGELFF. The chain recombines TRBV9 with TRBJ2-2; D is perhaps TRBD1 (6 bases). The CDR3 runs to 16 residues. V shed 4 bases and J shed 1 base, with 14 bases lying between them. Germline assignment: CDR1 SGDLS and CDR2 YYNGEE.

A single count supports this clone. CDR3 DNA sequence: TGCGCCAGCAGCCCCAGGGACCTGGGGGCAGTGAACACTGAAGCTTTCTTT. This sequence encodes CASSPRDLGAVNTEAFF. This chain connects TRBV5-1 to TRBJ1-1; possible D gene TRBD1, 6 bases. Per germline, CDR1 SGHRS and CDR2 YFSETQ. V lost 4 bases and J 0 bases, leaving 19 bases between the germline ends. The CDR3 has 17 residues. Variable domain in full (rest from reference TRBV5-1 and TRBJ1-1): KAGVTQTPRYLIKTRGQQVTLSCSPISGHRSVSWYQQTPGQGLQFLFEYFSETQRNKGNFPGRFSGRQFSNSRSEMNVSTLELGDSALYLCASSPRDLGAVNTEAFFGQGTRLTVV.